This T cell receptor (beta chain) is from a study of T cells in Graves' hyperthyroidism and ophthalmopathy. Study in general: Upon initial diagnosis and before any treatment, peripheral blood was collected.

Amplification of TCR beta CDR3 regions used RNA as the template. The primer set for the first-round RT-PCR of the TCR CDR3 was HTBI. From the multiplex PCR reads, TCRdb called clonotypes with MiXCR, one entry per CDR3 protein. The sample records hundreds of thousands of distinct CDR3 sequences, 13% to 15% being singletons. This clonotype has at least ten counts. Its antigen is still unknown. It was considered stable Graves' hyperthyroidism when ophthalmopathy did not progress within 18 months. Source material for PBMCs was over 7.5 ml fresh peripheral blood. CDR1 LGHDT and CDR2 YNNKEL come from the germline V gene (reference sequence). The length of the CDR3 is 15 residues. J lost 6 bases, V lost 3 bases, and 6 bases had no gene match. Study-wide results and caveats: Most thyroid clonotypes that were expanded above 0.001 also turned up in blood.

The TCR comes from a woman aged 40 to 55 with Graves' hyperthyroidism. The chain recombines TRBV3-1 with TRBJ2-1; 9 bases line up with TRBD1. Sequences were obtained from blood. The CDR3 DNA reads TGTGCCAGCAGCCACACGGGACAGGGAAGCAATGAGCAGTTCTTC. Amino acids: CASSHTGQGSNEQFF.